The T cell receptor beta chain under discussion was sequenced for a study of technical replicates of blood from several donors. This CDR3 comprises 14 residues. Trimming at V came to 6 bases and at J to 10 bases, leaving 7 bases not matched to a gene. Germline lookup yields CDR1 MGHDK and CDR2 SYGVNS. Produced via immunoSEQ multiplex PCR; TCRdb's table is partial and in-frame only. Here the sample spans tens of thousands of clones, approximately 90% being singletons. Sequencing used PBMCs. This sequence originates from a human donor in good health. Some clones in this sample may be carry-over from other donors' samples. The chain recombines TRBV25-1 with TRBJ2-1; 12 bases are a match to TRBD2. The CDR3 coding sequence is TGTGCCAGCAGCTCGACTAGCGGGAGCTGGGAGCAGTTCTTC. Translated: CASSSTSGSWEQFF.